Given below is one T cell receptor (beta chain) in context. Its target is not known. Preparation of TRB cDNA libraries relied on 5' RACE carrying UMI labels. TCRdb processed the 5' RACE reads again and assigns one entry to each CDR3 protein, with no DNA. This sample's table has some 100,000 distinct CDR3 sequences. This sample stems from a study of CXCR3-negative and CXCR3-positive naive CD8 T cells. Germline V gene data show CDR1 as ENHRY and CDR2 as SYGVKD. This CDR3 comprises 19 residues. The CD45RO-CCR7+CD27+CD95- phenotype denoted naive CD8+ T cells. Study-level points and caveats: Greater hydrophobicity was found in TRB CDR3s of CXCR3-positive naive cells than of CXCR3-negative naive cells.

The gene calls are TRBV10-3 and TRBJ2-7; as DNA is missing, the TRBD1 call by TCRdb cannot be tested. The sample comprised naive CXCR3+ CD8+ T cells from blood. Subset: CD45RO-CCR7+CD27+CD95- naive CD8+ T cells expressing CXCR3 (TNR3+). This TCR derives from a human donor in good health. Some clones in this sample may be carry-over from other donors' samples. The CDR3 sequence: CAISESIPNRGALSYEQYF.